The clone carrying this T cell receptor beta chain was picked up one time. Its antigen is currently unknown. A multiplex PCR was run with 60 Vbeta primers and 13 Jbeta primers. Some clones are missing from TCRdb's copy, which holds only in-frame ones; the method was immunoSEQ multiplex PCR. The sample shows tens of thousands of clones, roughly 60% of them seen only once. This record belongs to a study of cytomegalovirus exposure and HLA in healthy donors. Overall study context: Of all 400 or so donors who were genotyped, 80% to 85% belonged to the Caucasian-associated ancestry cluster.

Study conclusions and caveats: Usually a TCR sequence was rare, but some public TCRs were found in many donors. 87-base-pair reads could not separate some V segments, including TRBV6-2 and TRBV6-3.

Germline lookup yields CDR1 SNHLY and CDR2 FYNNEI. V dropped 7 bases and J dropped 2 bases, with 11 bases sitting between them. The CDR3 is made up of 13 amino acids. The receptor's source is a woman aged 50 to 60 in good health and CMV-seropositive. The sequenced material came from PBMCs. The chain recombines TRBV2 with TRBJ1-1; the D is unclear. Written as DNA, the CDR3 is TGTGCCAGCATGCGGCTCCTCAACACTGAAGCTTTCTTT. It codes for CASMRLLNTEAFF.